The clone carrying this T cell receptor (beta chain) was detected ten times or more. Time point noted: healthy volunteer bleed at 2 weeks. Someone pulled total RNA out of unfractionated whole blood. The data were obtained in a study of human T cells and chemical hapten exposure. TCRdb passed the RACE reads through MiXCR, listing each CDR3 protein once. The sample consists of about 45,000 distinct CDR3 sequences, about 4.5% of them appearing once. The CDR3 length is 13 residues. CDR1 KGHDR and CDR2 SFDVKD come from the germline V gene. Trimming took 9 bases from V and 5 from J; bases not matched to a gene: 9.

The chain joins TRBV24-1 to TRBJ2-7; 7 positions agree with TRBD2. This receptor was obtained from a human donor in good health. Some clones in this sample may be carry-over from other donors' samples. Source material: whole blood. CDR3 in amino acids: CATGRSGEDEQYF. CDR3 coding DNA: TGTGCCACCGGGCGGAGCGGGGAGGACGAGCAGTACTTC.